A selection of T cell receptor beta chains follows, all from one sample in a study of T cells in Graves' hyperthyroidism and ophthalmopathy. Via MiXCR, TCRdb re-called the multiplex PCR reads, giving one row per CDR3 protein. Among about 350,000 distinct CDR3 sequences, more than 11% were seen once, and the ten largest hold roughly 25%. Sequenced sample: blood. These receptors all come from a woman aged 30 to 39 with Graves' hyperthyroidism. Each CDR3 is given with its conserved first and last residue. The order of the fields is clone size, D gene, J gene, V gene, CDR3 DNA, CDR3 protein. A D gene is named only where the DNA matches it firmly. Clone size is stated in some rows and not others, as once, few, many or a class when expanded.

size: many; D: .; J: TRBJ2-7; V: TRBV20-1; DNA: TGCAGTGCTGACCCTAACCTAGCGAACGCCTACGAGCAGTACTTC; CDR3: CSADPNLANAYEQYF
size: .; D: TRBD2; J: TRBJ2-1; V: TRBV3-1; DNA: TGTGCCAGCAGCCAAGAGGCTAGCGGGAGATATGAGCAGTTCTTC; CDR3: CASSQEASGRYEQFF
size: .; D: TRBD1; J: TRBJ2-5; V: TRBV14; DNA: TGTGCCAGCAGCCTCCGACTGGACAGGGGATTTCAAGAGACCCAGTACTTC; CDR3: CASSLRLDRGFQETQYF
size: few; D: .; J: TRBJ1-3; V: TRBV12-3/TRBV12-4; DNA: TGTGCCAGCAGGTCGACAGGAAACTCTGGAAACACCATATATTTT; CDR3: CASRSTGNSGNTIYF
size: many; D: .; J: TRBJ2-2; V: TRBV30; DNA: TGTGCCTGGAGTGATATTGGCGGGGAGCTGTTTTTT; CDR3: CAWSDIGGELFF
size: .; D: .; J: TRBJ1-5; V: TRBV12-3/TRBV12-4; DNA: TGTGCCAGCAGTTTTAATCAGTGGGATCAGCCCCAGCATTTT; CDR3: CASSFNQWDQPQHF
size: many; D: .; J: TRBJ2-1; V: TRBV7-8; DNA: TGTGCCAGCGAAATTTACAATGAGCAGTTCTTC; CDR3: CASEIYNEQFF
size: .; D: TRBD2; J: TRBJ2-7; V: TRBV6-5; DNA: TGTGCCAGCAGTCGGGAGGGAGGCGACGAGCAGTACTTC; CDR3: CASSREGGDEQYF
size: .; D: TRBD1; J: TRBJ1-2; V: TRBV20-1; DNA: TGCAGTGTGACCCGGGACAGGAATGGCTACACCTTC; CDR3: CSVTRDRNGYTF
size: few; D: TRBD2; J: TRBJ2-2; V: TRBV6-1; DNA: TGTGCCAGCCGACTAGCGGGTATCACCGGGGAGCTGTTTTTT; CDR3: CASRLAGITGELFF
size: few; D: .; J: TRBJ1-1; V: TRBV5-1; DNA: TGCGCCAGCAGCTTGCGTGATGAAGCTTTCTTT; CDR3: CASSLRDEAFF
size: few; D: .; J: TRBJ2-1; V: TRBV5-8; DNA: TGTGCCAGCAGCTTCCGGCCCGAGCAGTTCTTC; CDR3: CASSFRPEQFF
size: many; D: .; J: TRBJ2-5; V: TRBV15; DNA: TGTGCCACCAGCATCCACTTGGGTCTTGGGGAGACCCAGTACTTC; CDR3: CATSIHLGLGETQYF
size: .; D: .; J: TRBJ2-6; V: TRBV2; DNA: TGTGCCAGCAGACCCTCCCACTCTGGGGCCAACGTCCTGACTTTC; CDR3: CASRPSHSGANVLTF
size: many; D: .; J: TRBJ2-7; V: TRBV12-3/TRBV12-4; DNA: TGTGCCAGCAGTTTATGGGGGGGGGGGCAAGACTACGAGCAGTACTTC; CDR3: CASSLWGGGQDYEQYF
size: .; D: TRBD1; J: TRBJ2-1; V: TRBV18; DNA: TGTGCCAGCTCACCAGGGACAGGTCGCTACAATGAGCAGTTCTTC; CDR3: CASSPGTGRYNEQFF
size: many; D: .; J: TRBJ2-7; V: TRBV2; DNA: TGTGCCAGCAACAGGTTCAAGGGCTACGAGCAGTACTTC; CDR3: CASNRFKGYEQYF
size: few; D: TRBD2; J: TRBJ2-3; V: TRBV20-1; DNA: TGCAGTGTTGCGGGGGGGATCACAGATACGCAGTATTTT; CDR3: CSVAGGITDTQYF
size: many; D: .; J: TRBJ2-1; V: TRBV12-3/TRBV12-4; DNA: TGTGCCAGCAGTCCCCCCGATTTCAATGAGCAGTTCTTC; CDR3: CASSPPDFNEQFF
size: .; D: .; J: TRBJ2-1; V: TRBV19; DNA: TGTGCCAGTAGTATAGCAATAGTTCTGAGCTCCTACAATGAGCAGTTCTTC; CDR3: CASSIAIVLSSYNEQFF
size: many; D: TRBD2; J: TRBJ2-7; V: TRBV7-2; DNA: TGTGCCAGCAGCTTACAACTAGCGCGCACCTACGAGCAGTACTTC; CDR3: CASSLQLARTYEQYF
size: few; D: TRBD2; J: TRBJ2-7; V: TRBV4-1; DNA: TGCGCCAGCAGCCAGAGGACTAGCGTCTCCTACGAGCAGTACTTC; CDR3: CASSQRTSVSYEQYF
size: many; D: .; J: TRBJ2-7; V: TRBV28; DNA: TGTGCCAGCAGTTTAGAGGTAGGCTCCTACGAGCAGTACTTC; CDR3: CASSLEVGSYEQYF
size: many; D: TRBD1; J: TRBJ2-5; V: TRBV24-1; DNA: TGTGCCACCAGTGGTTCGACAGGGGGTTTGGAGACCCAGTACTTC; CDR3: CATSGSTGGLETQYF
size: .; D: TRBD2; J: TRBJ2-2; V: TRBV19; DNA: TGTGCCAGTTGGGAGCGGGGGCCCGGGGAGCTGTTTTTT; CDR3: CASWERGPGELFF
size: many; D: .; J: TRBJ1-2; V: TRBV7-2; DNA: TGTGCCAGCAGCGCAGGCAGGACAAGTTCTGGCTACACCTTC; CDR3: CASSAGRTSSGYTF
size: .; D: .; J: TRBJ2-1; V: TRBV29-1; DNA: TGCAGCGTTGAAGTCAGAGACAATGAGCAGTTCTTC; CDR3: CSVEVRDNEQFF
size: many; D: .; J: TRBJ1-1; V: TRBV12-3/TRBV12-4; DNA: TGTGCCAGCAGTTTGGGAGGGGGGTGGACTGAAGCTTTCTTT; CDR3: CASSLGGGWTEAFF
size: many; D: TRBD1; J: TRBJ2-5; V: TRBV20-1; DNA: TGCAGTGCTGGACAGGGGAAAGAGACCCAGTACTTC; CDR3: CSAGQGKETQYF
size: many; D: TRBD1; J: TRBJ2-7; V: TRBV6-1; DNA: TGTGCCAGCGGGCCTGACAGGGGATTCTACGAGCAGTACTTC; CDR3: CASGPDRGFYEQYF
size: few; D: .; J: TRBJ2-1; V: TRBV30; DNA: TGTGCCTGGAATAAACCATACGAGGTGAGAGGGCCCAATGAGCAGTTCTTC; CDR3: CAWNKPYEVRGPNEQFF
size: .; D: .; J: TRBJ2-3; V: TRBV7-2; DNA: TGTGCCAGCAGCTTTATCTCACAACGCACAGATACGCAGTATTTT; CDR3: CASSFISQRTDTQYF
size: few; D: .; J: TRBJ1-1; V: TRBV3-1; DNA: TGTGCCAGCAGCCAGGGGCGAGCAGAAGCTTTCTTT; CDR3: CASSQGRAEAFF
size: many; D: TRBD2; J: TRBJ2-7; V: TRBV2; DNA: TGTGCCAGCAGAAAGGGAGGGAGTGGATACGAGCAGTACTTC; CDR3: CASRKGGSGYEQYF
size: .; D: .; J: TRBJ2-5; V: TRBV20-1; DNA: TGCAGTCCATTAGGGGTCGGAGAGACCCAGTACTTC; CDR3: CSPLGVGETQYF
size: many; D: TRBD2; J: TRBJ2-3; V: TRBV19; DNA: TGTGCCAGTAGCAGGGCGCGGGGGGGTTCTAGCACAGATACGCAGTATTTT; CDR3: CASSRARGGSSTDTQYF
size: .; D: .; J: TRBJ2-5; V: TRBV6-1; DNA: TGTGCCAGCGGTCGATTAGGGTCAGAGACCCAGTACTTC; CDR3: CASGRLGSETQYF
size: many; D: TRBD2; J: TRBJ2-5; V: TRBV20-1; DNA: TGCAGTGCTAGCGGGAGGGTAGAGACCCAGTACTTC; CDR3: CSASGRVETQYF
size: few; D: .; J: TRBJ2-4; V: TRBV7-9; DNA: TGTGCCAGCAGCTTAGCGGGAGCCCAAAACATTCAGTACTTC; CDR3: CASSLAGAQNIQYF
size: few; D: .; J: TRBJ1-6; V: TRBV2; DNA: TGTGCCAGCAGTTCAGACAGCCCGAAAGGGAATTCACCCCTCCACTTT; CDR3: CASSSDSPKGNSPLHF
size: many; D: .; J: TRBJ1-1; V: TRBV12-3/TRBV12-4; DNA: TGTGCCAGCAGTTTCGCCCATGGGGGTGCGAACACTGAAGCTTTCTTT; CDR3: CASSFAHGGANTEAFF
size: .; D: TRBD1; J: TRBJ2-1; V: TRBV7-9; DNA: TGTGCCAGCAGCTTAGTTGGACAGGGGTGGAATGAGCAGTTCTTC; CDR3: CASSLVGQGWNEQFF
size: .; D: TRBD1; J: TRBJ2-5; V: TRBV14; DNA: TGTGCCAGCAGCGAGAAAGCCGGGACAGGGGTCCAAGAGACCCAGTACTTC; CDR3: CASSEKAGTGVQETQYF
size: few; D: TRBD1; J: TRBJ2-7; V: TRBV27; DNA: TGTGCCAGCAGTCCGTTTTCCGGGACAGGGACCTACGAGCAGTACTTC; CDR3: CASSPFSGTGTYEQYF
size: many; D: .; J: TRBJ1-5; V: TRBV20-1; DNA: TGCAGTGCTAGAGATTTTGGGAATCAGCCCCAGCATTTT; CDR3: CSARDFGNQPQHF
size: many; D: .; J: TRBJ1-3; V: TRBV20-1; DNA: TGCAGTGCTAGTTGGCAGGGTTTTGCAAACACCATATATTTT; CDR3: CSASWQGFANTIYF
size: many; D: TRBD1; J: TRBJ1-5; V: TRBV28; DNA: TGTGCCAGCAGCGAACTCGGGACAGGGTTAATCCCCCAGCATTTT; CDR3: CASSELGTGLIPQHF
size: many; D: .; J: TRBJ2-2; V: TRBV6-1; DNA: TGTGCCAGCAGTTATGAGCAGCGAAACACCGGGGAGCTGTTTTTT; CDR3: CASSYEQRNTGELFF
size: few; D: TRBD2; J: TRBJ2-1; V: TRBV7-9; DNA: TGTGCCAGCAGCATGGGACTAGCGGGATTGAATGAGCAGTTCTTC; CDR3: CASSMGLAGLNEQFF
size: many; D: .; J: TRBJ2-1; V: TRBV6-1; DNA: TGTGCCAGCAGTTTCACTACGAGCTCCTACAATGAGCAGTTCTTC; CDR3: CASSFTTSSYNEQFF
size: many; D: .; J: TRBJ1-2; V: TRBV6-2/TRBV6-3; DNA: TGTGCCAGCAGGGACCCGGACGGACTCTATGGCTACACCTTC; CDR3: CASRDPDGLYGYTF
size: .; D: TRBD2; J: TRBJ2-5; V: TRBV20-1; DNA: TGCAGTGTTGCACGCGGGAGCAAGACCCAGTACTTC; CDR3: CSVARGSKTQYF
size: .; D: .; J: TRBJ2-6; V: TRBV15; DNA: TGTGCCACCAGCAGAGATGTCGGTCCTAACTCTGGGGCCAACGTCCTGACTTTC; CDR3: CATSRDVGPNSGANVLTF
size: few; D: TRBD2; J: TRBJ2-7; V: TRBV6-1; DNA: TGTGCCAGCAGCCCTGAGTGGAGCGGGAGGGGCTACGAGCAGTACTTC; CDR3: CASSPEWSGRGYEQYF
size: .; D: .; J: TRBJ2-1; V: TRBV7-2; DNA: TGTGCCAGCAGCCCCCTCCGGGGGGCGAGCTCCTACAATGAGCAGTTCTTC; CDR3: CASSPLRGASSYNEQFF
size: .; D: .; J: TRBJ2-3; V: TRBV10-3; DNA: TGTGCCATCAGTGAATCAGCAGATACGCAGTATTTT; CDR3: CAISESADTQYF
size: few; D: TRBD2; J: TRBJ2-1; V: TRBV3-1; DNA: TGTGCCAGCAGCCAAGTGCGAACGGGACTAGCCTACAATGAGCAGTTCTTC; CDR3: CASSQVRTGLAYNEQFF
size: .; D: .; J: TRBJ1-6; V: TRBV30; DNA: TGTGCCTGGAGTGAAGCCGGAGAGTATTCACCCCTCGACTTT; CDR3: CAWSEAGEYSPLDF
size: .; D: TRBD1; J: TRBJ2-7; V: TRBV20-1; DNA: TGCAGTGCGAGACAGGGGGGCGACGAGCAGTACTTC; CDR3: CSARQGGDEQYF
size: .; D: .; J: TRBJ2-7; V: TRBV29-1; DNA: TGCAGCGTTGAAAGGTCGGGCGGCGTATACGAGCAGTACTTC; CDR3: CSVERSGGVYEQYF